This passage covers 29 T cell receptor beta chains from one sample sequenced in a study of OX40 agonist ivuxolimab in advanced cancers. Assay used: immunoSEQ multiplex PCR; TCRdb lists only in-frame clones, some missing. The table includes 60,000 to 80,000 clones, roughly 80% detected once. The specimen was CD4+ or CD8+ T cells sorted from blood, collected in a trial of the OX40 agonist ivuxolimab. The receptors originated from an adult with an advanced solid tumor such as melanoma, head and neck, liver or kidney cancer.

V usage is TRBV15 and J usage is TRBJ2-2, with D unresolved. The CDR3 contains 15 residues. V gave up 1 base and J gave up 6 bases, with 12 bases separating them. Germline V gives CDR1 LNHNV, CDR2 YYDKDF (reference sequence). In DNA form, the CDR3 reads TGTGCCACCAGCAGAGGGGGTTCATATTCCGGGGAGCTGTTTTTT. It specifies CATSRGGSYSGELFF.

The chain has TRBV27 and TRBJ1-2, with D perhaps TRBD1 (6 bases). V was pared by 6 bases and J by 3 bases, with 20 bases between. Germline assignment: CDR1 MNHEY and CDR2 SMNVEV (reference sequence). The CDR3 extends over 16 amino acids. The CDR3 nucleotides are TGTGCCAGCAGCCACTCCGGGACAAGATCCGACTATGGCTACACCTTC. Amino acid sequence: CASSHSGTRSDYGYTF.

This clone appeared once. The V gene is TRBV18, the J gene TRBJ2-1, with 7 bases identical to TRBD2. Looked up from germline, CDR1 is KGHSH and CDR2 is LQKENI. This CDR3 has 18 amino acids. V lost 6 bases and J lost 0; bases outside the gene matches: 14. CDR3 sequence reads: CASSTLQSGGSSYNEQFF. Written as DNA, the CDR3 is TGTGCCAGCTCCACCCTCCAATCCGGGGGGAGCTCCTACAATGAGCAGTTCTTC. Based on the CDR3 plus reference TRBV18 and TRBJ2-1, the full variable domain is NAGVMQNPRHLVRRRGQEARLRCSPMKGHSHVYWYRQLPEEGLKFMVYLQKENIIDESGMPKERFSAEFPKEGPSILRIQQVVRGDSAAYFCASSTLQSGGSSYNEQFFGPGTRLTVL.

This chain links TRBV6-5 with TRBJ1-2, with 7 positions matching TRBD1. Germline V gives CDR1 MNHEY, CDR2 SVGAGI. This CDR3 region has 16 residues. J gave up 4 bases and V 0 bases, and 8 bases lay outside the gene matches. CDR3 protein: CASSYSSRRGTYGYTF. CDR3 bases: TGTGCCAGCAGTTACTCAAGCCGCAGGGGGACCTATGGCTACACCTTC.

This chain links TRBV11-3 with TRBJ2-7; D ambiguous. The V gene lost 6 bases and the J gene lost 0 bases, with 9 bases spanning the gap. The CDR3 length is 13 residues. Per the germline V gene, CDR1 is SGHNT and CDR2 is YENEEA. CDR3 protein: CASSRLSSYEQYF. CDR3 in DNA: TGTGCCAGCAGTCGATTAAGCTCCTACGAGCAGTACTTC.

The chain has TRBV18 and TRBJ1-1, with D unresolved. The CDR3 contains 13 residues. V was trimmed by 8 bases and J by 4 bases, leaving 14 bases between them. Germline V CDR1 and CDR2: KGHSH, LQKENI. The chain's CDR3 is CASRSPLTTEAFF. The CDR3 DNA sequence: TGTGCCAGCCGAAGTCCGCTAACCACTGAAGCTTTCTTT.

The rearrangement uses TRBV18 and TRBJ2-7; 7 nucleotides agree with TRBD1. Looked up from germline, CDR1 is KGHSH and CDR2 is LQKENI. This CDR3 comprises 13 residues. Unmatched junction bases numbered 3, after V lost 4 bases and J lost 3 bases. DNA for the CDR3: TGTGCCAGCTCACAGGGACAGAGCTACGAGCAGTACTTC. Its translation is CASSQGQSYEQYF.

The V and J genes are TRBV6-5 and TRBJ1-5; D unresolved. Per germline, CDR1 MNHEY and CDR2 SVGAGI. This CDR3 has 15 residues. Trimming took 5 bases from V and 4 from J, leaving 15 bases between them. CDR3 loop: CASSARQVGNQPQHF. The CDR3 DNA sequence: TGTGCCAGCAGTGCCCGACAAGTGGGAAATCAGCCCCAGCATTTT.

The V and J genes are TRBV5-4 and TRBJ2-7, with 7 positions matching TRBD2. CDR1 is SGHNT and CDR2 is YYREEE in the germline V gene (reference sequence). The CDR3 totals 16 residues. With 0 bases clipped from V and 2 bases from J, the junction kept 8 bases outside the gene matches. The CDR3 region is CASSLGGGARTYEQYF. CDR3 sequence (DNA): TGTGCCAGCAGCTTGGGGGGGGGAGCCCGAACCTACGAGCAGTACTTC. The full variable domain, with the rest looked up from reference TRBV5-4 and TRBJ2-7, is ETGVTQSPTHLIKTRGQQVTLRCSSQSGHNTVSWYQQALGQGPQFIFQYYREEENGRGNFPPRFSGLQFPNYSSELNVNALELDDSALYLCASSLGGGARTYEQYFGPGTRLTVT.

The CDR3 here is CASSPPGAPYEQYF. CDR3 nucleotide sequence: TGTGCCAGTAGTCCCCCGGGGGCCCCCTACGAGCAGTACTTC. The chain carries TRBV19 and TRBJ2-7; possibly TRBD1 or TRBD2 for D (6 bases each). The ends were cut back, 5 bases at V and 2 bases at J, with 13 bases in the middle. Germline values: CDR1 LNHDA, CDR2 SQIVND (reference sequence). The CDR3 runs to 14 residues.

The chain combines TRBV27 with TRBJ2-7; possible D gene TRBD1, 6 bases. Trimming removed 3 bases from V and 4 bases from J, with 16 bases in between. This CDR3 contains 15 residues. CDR1 MNHEY and CDR2 SMNVEV come from the germline V gene (reference sequence). The CDR3 DNA reads as TGTGCCAGCAGTTTTAGGATTGACAGGATGTACGAGCAGTACTTC. Amino acids: CASSFRIDRMYEQYF.

The chain's CDR3 is CATKGHGSYEQYF. Here the CDR3 DNA reads TGTGCCACAAAGGGACACGGCTCCTACGAGCAGTACTTC. The chain joins TRBV19 to TRBJ2-7; a weak D match, TRBD1 (6 bases). The V end lost 10 bases, the J end lost 0 bases, and 13 bases lay between the germline ends. Germline assignment: CDR1 LNHDA and CDR2 SQIVND (reference sequence). CDR3 length equals 13 residues. The full variable domain, with the rest looked up from reference TRBV19 and TRBJ2-7, is DGGITQSPKYLFRKEGQNVTLSCEQNLNHDAMYWYRQDPGQGLRLIYYSQIVNDFQKGDIAEGYSVSREKKESFPLTVTSAQKNPTAFYLCATKGHGSYEQYFGPGTRLTVT.

The gene calls are TRBV20-1 and TRBJ1-6, with D tentatively TRBD1 (5 bases). CDR3 length: 11 residues. Germline loops: CDR1 DFQATT, CDR2 SNEGSKA (reference sequence). V shed 5 bases and J shed 9 bases, with 8 bases lying between them. DNA of the CDR3: TGCAGTGCTTTTCAGGGTTCACCCCTCCACTTT. Protein sequence: CSAFQGSPLHF.

The genes are TRBV5-1 and TRBJ2-7; TRBD1 matches at 8 bases. In germline, CDR1 is SGHRS, CDR2 YFSETQ. The CDR3 has 14 amino acids. J was trimmed by 1 base and V by 0 bases; bases with no gene match: 0. In DNA form, the CDR3 reads TGCGCCAGCAGCTTGGACAGGGGGTCCTACGAGCAGTACTTC. Protein sequence: CASSLDRGSYEQYF.

This clone has only one observation. The V and J genes are TRBV19 and TRBJ2-6, with TRBD1 matching 7 bases. Germline trimming cut 5 bases from V and 0 bases from J; bases unmatched to any gene: 10. The CDR3 spans 18 residues. Germline V gives CDR1 LNHDA, CDR2 SQIVND (reference sequence). The CDR3 nucleotides are TGTGCCAGTAGTTTACCGGGACAGTGGCCCTCTGGGGCCAACGTCCTGACTTTC. Translating gives CASSLPGQWPSGANVLTF.

The chain links TRBV6-1 to TRBJ1-2; TRBD1 agrees at 7 bases. V lost 6 bases to trimming and J lost 8 bases; unmatched junction nucleotides: 6. The CDR3 is 12 amino acids. In germline, CDR1 is MNHNS, CDR2 SASEGT. CDR3 amino acids: CASRGGGEGYTF. The CDR3 DNA follows: TGTGCCAGCAGAGGAGGGGGCGAGGGCTACACCTTC.

V usage is TRBV2 and J usage is TRBJ1-2; D unclear. Trimming shortened V by 6 bases and J by 7 bases, and 12 bases separated the two germline ends. This CDR3 region has 12 residues. CDR1 and CDR2 (germline): SNHLY, FYNNEI. The CDR3, as DNA: TGTGCCAGCAGACCCGAGGGTTCTGGCTACACCTTC. Protein product: CASRPEGSGYTF.

The genes are TRBV10-3 and TRBJ1-1, with 8 bases identical to TRBD1. Germline CDR1 and CDR2: ENHRY and SYGVKD. The CDR3 runs to 14 residues. V shed 3 bases and J 3 bases; nucleotides not matched to a gene: 3. In DNA form, the CDR3 reads TGTGCCATCAGTGACCGACAGGGGTACACTGAAGCTTTCTTT. Translated, it gives CAISDRQGYTEAFF.

V and J are TRBV5-1 and TRBJ2-1; 10 nucleotides align to TRBD1. The CDR3 spans 13 residues. Unmatched junction bases numbered 4, after V lost 4 bases and J lost 9 bases. CDR1 SGHRS and CDR2 YFSETQ come from the germline V gene. The CDR3 loop reads CASSNRDRGEQFF. CDR3 coding DNA: TGCGCCAGCAGCAACCGGGACAGGGGTGAGCAGTTCTTC.

The chain couples TRBV4-1 to TRBJ2-4; perhaps TRBD1 as D (6 bases). The CDR3 has 15 amino acids. From germline, CDR1 is MGHRA and CDR2 YSYEKL. Trimming pared 0 bases from V and 6 bases from J, leaving 12 bases between. For the CDR3, the DNA is TGCGCCAGCAGCCAAGATAGAGGACAGATAAACATTCAGTACTTC. This encodes CASSQDRGQINIQYF.

J is TRBJ2-7 and V is TRBV2; D is perhaps TRBD1 or TRBD2 (5 bases each). CDR3 length: 13 residues. Per the germline V gene, CDR1 is SNHLY and CDR2 is FYNNEI. Trimming took off 8 bases at V and 4 bases at J, with 15 bases between the two ends. The CDR3 coding sequence is TGTGCCAGCTTGGGGGTGGTGAGGTACGAGCAGTACTTC. Protein: CASLGVVRYEQYF.

This clone turned up a few times. The CDR3 loop is CASSASPGDTEAFF. The CDR3 DNA reads as TGTGCCAGCAGCGCCTCGCCGGGGGACACTGAAGCTTTCTTT. The chain has TRBV9 and TRBJ1-1; maybe TRBD1 (5 bases). The V end was cut by 3 bases, the J end by 3 bases, with 12 bases between. Germline-derived CDR1 and CDR2 are SGDLS and YYNGEE. This CDR3 is built from 14 residues.

The chain is built from TRBV7-3 and TRBJ1-1; TRBD1 matches 7 bases. The CDR3 is 14 residues long. J lost 1 base, V lost 5 bases, and 4 bases had no gene match. In germline, CDR1 is SGHTA, CDR2 FQGTGA. CDR3 amino acids: CASSQGQSNTEAFF. The CDR3 coding sequence is TGTGCCAGCAGCCAGGGACAGTCGAACACTGAAGCTTTCTTT.

The genes are TRBV28 and TRBJ2-2; D is unresolved. Trimming stripped 6 bases from V and 6 bases from J, with 8 bases between. CDR3 length: 12 residues. CDR1 and CDR2 (germline): MDHEN, SYDVKM. The CDR3, as DNA: TGTGCCAGCAGCCCCCTAGCCGGGGAGCTGTTTTTT. This encodes CASSPLAGELFF.

The chain employs TRBV7-2 and TRBJ2-5; D gene unclear. The DNA end is more similar to TRBJ2-7, so the J call may be wrong. Germline V gene sequence: CDR1 SGHTA, CDR2 FQGNSA. The CDR3 contains 13 residues. CDR3 nucleotide sequence: TGTGCCAGCAGCCCGGACGGAATCTACGAGCAGTACTTC. This codes for CASSPDGIYEQYF.

The chain uses TRBV6-5 and TRBJ2-5; weak D call: TRBD1 (5 bases). The CDR3 contains 12 residues. V was cut by 6 bases and J by 5 bases, with 10 bases left in between. Germline assignment: CDR1 MNHEY and CDR2 SVGAGI. The CDR3 is CASRWTRETQYF. The DNA of the CDR3 is TGTGCCAGCAGATGGACACGCGAGACCCAGTACTTC.

This chain uses TRBV5-1 with TRBJ1-1; 7 bases align to TRBD1. The CDR3 totals 16 residues. Germline-derived CDR1 and CDR2 are SGHRS and YFSETQ. Germline trimming cut 6 bases from V and 1 base from J; bases unmatched to any gene: 12. The CDR3, as DNA: TGCGCCAGCACCGACAGGACAGGCGTTGGGAACACTGAAGCTTTCTTT. Amino acid sequence: CASTDRTGVGNTEAFF.

V usage is TRBV5-1 and J usage is TRBJ1-3, with D unresolved. Trimming shortened V by 2 bases and J by 2 bases, and 5 bases separated the two germline ends. The CDR3 has 13 residues. The V gene's germline CDR1 is SGHRS and CDR2 YFSETQ. CDR3 bases: TGCGCCAGCAGCTTAAGTGCTGGAAACACCATATATTTT. It codes for CASSLSAGNTIYF. Full variable domain (outside the CDR3, taken from reference TRBV5-1 and TRBJ1-3): KAGVTQTPRYLIKTRGQQVTLSCSPISGHRSVSWYQQTPGQGLQFLFEYFSETQRNKGNFPGRFSGRQFSNSRSEMNVSTLELGDSALYLCASSLSAGNTIYFGEGSWLTVV.

This rearrangement joins TRBV5-4 to TRBJ2-1; TRBD1 is a possible D gene (6 bases). CDR3 size: 13 residues. From germline, CDR1 is SGHNT and CDR2 YYREEE (reference sequence). V lost 4 bases, J lost 9 bases, and 14 bases lay in between. CDR3 bases: TGTGCCAGCAGCCCCCCGGTAGGGGGTGAGCAGTTCTTC. It yields the protein CASSPPVGGEQFF. The variable domain in full, with the rest retrieved from reference TRBV5-4 and TRBJ2-1, is ETGVTQSPTHLIKTRGQQVTLRCSSQSGHNTVSWYQQALGQGPQFIFQYYREEENGRGNFPPRFSGLQFPNYSSELNVNALELDDSALYLCASSPPVGGEQFFGPGTRLTVL.